Described below is a single T cell receptor (beta chain) sequence and its context. Its antigen is unidentified. UMIs and sample barcodes were carried by the TCR alpha and TCR beta cDNA libraries that 5'RACE produced using constant-segment primers. TCRdb reprocessed the 5' RACE reads via MiXCR and lists one record per CDR3 protein. The sample comprises under 550,000 distinct CDR3 sequences, 18% of which are singletons, and 20% to 25% rests with the top ten. This entry comes from a study of T-cell memory formation after mild COVID-19. Broader study findings: Memory from before infection featured some responding clones, which suggests cross-reactive memory joined.

The CDR3 runs to 13 residues. Germline assignment: CDR1 SSHAT and CDR2 FNYEAQ (reference sequence). The V gene lost 4 bases and the J gene lost 1 base, with 7 bases spanning the gap. This rearrangement joins TRBV7-7 to TRBJ2-5; perhaps TRBD2 as D (6 bases). The sample consisted of PBMCs or a T cell subset sorted from them (not recorded which). The clonotype originates from a man between 18 and 35 years old who had mild COVID-19 (a few samples of this study predate the infection). Cell type and time point are not known. The CDR3 loop is CASSYGGQETQYF. CDR3 nucleotides: TGTGCCAGCAGCTACGGGGGCCAAGAGACCCAGTACTTC.